This passage covers 9 T cell receptor beta chains from one sample sequenced in a study of early T cells in non-severe SARS-CoV-2 infection. Via MiXCR, TCRdb re-called the 5' RACE reads, giving one row per CDR3 protein. Of some 32,000 distinct CDR3 sequences in the sample, roughly 5.7% are singletons; the top ten hold about 6.4%. The source material was whole blood. Source of these receptors: an adult who was a healthcare worker with PCR-confirmed SARS-CoV-2 infection or an uninfected control (not recorded which).

Many counts were recorded for this clonotype. The rearrangement links TRBV6-2 or TRBV6-3 to TRBJ2-7, with TRBD2 matching 11 bases. The CDR3 covers 15 residues. Germline-derived CDR1 and CDR2 are MNHEY and SVGEGT. The V gene end was trimmed by 7 bases and the J gene end by 0 bases; junction bases not matched to a gene: 5. The CDR3, as DNA: TGTGCCAGCACCTCTACTAGCGGGAGCTCCTACGAGCAGTACTTC. It yields the protein CASTSTSGSSYEQYF.

This clonotype was observed many times. The chain employs TRBV7-3 and TRBJ2-2; D tentatively reads TRBD1 or TRBD2 (6 bases each). V was pared by 5 bases and J by 6 bases, with 13 bases between. This CDR3 region has 14 residues. CDR1 SGHTA and CDR2 FQGTGA come from the germline V gene. CDR3: CASSVGGTAGELFF. The CDR3, as DNA: TGTGCCAGCAGCGTAGGGGGGACCGCCGGGGAGCTGTTTTTT.

V is TRBV7-2 and J is TRBJ2-7, with D possibly TRBD2 on 6 matching bases. This CDR3 has 14 residues. From germline, CDR1 is SGHTA and CDR2 FQGNSA. Trimming shortened V by 0 bases and J by 2 bases, and 8 bases separated the two germline ends. CDR3 sequence reads: CASSLALAAYEQYF. In DNA form, the CDR3 reads TGTGCCAGCAGCTTAGCATTAGCGGCCTACGAGCAGTACTTC.

This clonotype was seen at least ten times. DNA of the CDR3: TGTGCCAGCAGTTACAAGGAGGTCTATACGCAGTATTTT. Its protein product is CASSYKEVYTQYF. The chain has TRBV6-6 and TRBJ2-3; a weak D match, TRBD2 (5 bases). Germline CDR1 MNHNY, CDR2 SVGAGI (reference sequence). Between the trimmed V and J ends, which lost 2 bases and 7 bases, there was a span of 10 bases. The CDR3 sequence is 13 residues long.

The table lists this clonotype with many counts. The V call is TRBV7-6, the J call TRBJ2-7, with 9 nucleotides matching TRBD2. The V segment lost 2 bases and the J segment 0 bases; nucleotides outside the gene matches: 2. The CDR3 has 15 amino acids. Germline values: CDR1 SGHVS, CDR2 FNYEAQ. The CDR3 region is CASSLLAGSSYEQYF. The DNA of the CDR3 is TGTGCCAGCAGCTTACTAGCGGGGAGCTCCTACGAGCAGTACTTC.

This clonotype came up many times. The chain is built from TRBV7-9 and TRBJ2-1; D not resolved. In germline, CDR1 is SEHNR, CDR2 FQNEAQ (reference sequence). This CDR3 spans 14 amino acids. Deletions cut 5 bases from V and 9 bases from J, with 17 bases between. The CDR3 sequence is CASSREAPQGEQFF. DNA for the CDR3: TGTGCCAGCAGCCGAGAGGCCCCTCAAGGTGAGCAGTTCTTC.

This clonotype was observed at least ten times. The CDR3 sequence is CASSADSRGEQYF. For the CDR3, the DNA is TGTGCCAGCAGCGCGGACTCTCGTGGGGAGCAGTACTTC. The chain couples TRBV7-6 to TRBJ2-7; D is possibly TRBD2 (5 bases). V lost 5 bases to trimming and J lost 7 bases, with 15 bases between them. CDR3 length equals 13 residues. From germline, CDR1 is SGHVS and CDR2 FNYEAQ.

The CDR3 loop is CASSSRTGTYEQYF. The DNA for the CDR3 is TGTGCCAGCAGTTCCCGGACTGGGACCTACGAGCAGTACTTC. The genes are TRBV12-3 or TRBV12-4 and TRBJ2-7; TRBD2 is a possible D gene (5 bases). The ends were cut back, 4 bases at V and 2 bases at J, with 12 bases in the middle. The CDR3 loop spans 14 amino acids.

This clonotype was detected only a few times. This chain connects TRBV11-2 to TRBJ2-7, with TRBD2 identical over 9 bases. Losses at the gene ends were 0 bases for V and 3 bases for J; bases not matched to a gene: 12. The germline CDR1 and CDR2 sequences are SGHAT and FQNNGV. This CDR3 has 18 residues. The CDR3 region has the DNA TGTGCCAGCAGCTTAGATCACCGGACTAGCGCACAATTCTACGAGCAGTACTTC. Amino acids: CASSLDHRTSAQFYEQYF.